This entry lists 10 T cell receptor beta chains sequenced from one sample in a study of graft-versus-host responses after intestinal transplantation. Assay: immunoSEQ multiplex PCR; the TCRdb copy retains only in-frame clones and omits some. The table includes 24,000 or so clones, roughly 85% detected once. The input for sequencing was PBMCs, taken 28 days after intestinal transplant. The receptors derive from a human patient who received an intestinal transplant, so some T cells may come from the graft donor.

In this sample, this clone turned up a few times. The gene calls are TRBV27 and TRBJ1-2; the match to TRBD1 covers 10 bases. CDR1 is MNHEY, CDR2 SMNVEV, per germline (reference sequence). The V and J ends lost 10 bases and 3 bases, in that order; junction bases with no gene match: 2. This CDR3 spans 12 amino acids. DNA for the CDR3: TGTGCCACGGGACAGGGGTACTATGGCTACACCTTC. This codes for CATGQGYYGYTF.

J is TRBJ2-3 and V is TRBV7-9; D is possibly TRBD2 (5 bases). This CDR3 has 14 residues. Germline V lookup: CDR1 SEHNR, CDR2 FQNEAQ (reference sequence). Trimming left V 0 bases short and J 1 base short, with 5 bases between. This chain's CDR3 is CASSLAGGTDTQYF. CDR3 coding DNA: TGTGCCAGCAGCTTAGCGGGAGGCACAGATACGCAGTATTTT. Full variable domain (rest looked up from reference TRBV7-9 and TRBJ2-3): DTGVSQNPRHKITKRGQNVTFRCDPISEHNRLYWYRQTLGQGPEFLTYFQNEAQLEKSRLLSDRFSAERPKGSFSTLEIQRTEQGDSAMYLCASSLAGGTDTQYFGPGTRLTVL.

V gene TRBV2 combines with J gene TRBJ2-1; 9 bases match TRBD2. Germline V gene data show CDR1 as SNHLY and CDR2 as FYNNEI. The CDR3 covers 15 residues. With V trimmed by 4 bases and J by 6 bases, 7 bases remained unmatched. CDR3 loop: CASSGSLAGLNEQFF. The CDR3 nucleotides read TGTGCCAGCAGTGGGTCACTAGCGGGCCTCAATGAGCAGTTCTTC. Full variable domain (outside the CDR3, taken from reference TRBV2 and TRBJ2-1): EPEVTQTPSHQVTQMGQEVILRCVPISNHLYFYWYRQILGQKVEFLVSFYNNEISEKSEIFDDQFSVERPDGSNFTLKIRSTKLEDSAMYFCASSGSLAGLNEQFFGPGTRLTVL.

The chain links TRBV10-2 to TRBJ1-1, with a weak D call TRBD1 (5 bases). Trimming cost V 0 bases and J 6 bases, with 14 bases left between them. Germline V gene data show CDR1 as WSHSY and CDR2 as SAAADI. This CDR3 is built from 15 residues. CDR3 DNA: TGCGCCAGCAGTGAGTCTTGGGGGACGACCCCTGAAGCTTTCTTT. Amino acids: CASSESWGTTPEAFF.

Here the CDR3 reads CASSWGRSSYEQYF. In DNA form, the CDR3 reads TGTGCCAGCAGTTGGGGGCGATCATCCTACGAGCAGTACTTC. This sequence joins TRBV6-5 and TRBJ2-7; D might be TRBD1 (6 bases). CDR3 length: 14 residues. V gave up 4 bases and J gave up 1 base, with 11 bases separating them. Germline loops: CDR1 MNHEY, CDR2 SVGAGI.

This chain joins TRBV6-5 and TRBJ2-1; D is possibly TRBD2 (5 bases). Looked up from germline, CDR1 is MNHEY and CDR2 is SVGAGI. V dropped 5 bases and J dropped 9 bases, with 14 bases sitting between them. The CDR3 runs to 13 residues. CDR3 in amino acids: CASSGKLAGEQFF. The CDR3 nucleotides read TGTGCCAGCAGTGGGAAGCTAGCCGGTGAGCAGTTCTTC.

The V call is TRBV9, the J call TRBJ2-5; D is unresolved. The V gene lost 0 bases and the J gene lost 4 bases, with 10 bases spanning the gap. Germline CDR1 is SGDLS and CDR2 is YYNGEE. This CDR3 contains 14 residues. The CDR3 here is CASSVAPERETQYF. The CDR3 coding sequence is TGTGCCAGCAGCGTAGCTCCGGAGCGAGAGACCCAGTACTTC.

The CDR3 coding sequence is TGTGCCAGTAGCGCAGGGGACACTGAAGCTTTCTTT. This codes for CASSAGDTEAFF. The chain combines TRBV19 with TRBJ1-1, with a possible D match to TRBD1 (6 bases). This CDR3 contains 12 residues. The V gene lost 6 bases and the J gene lost 3 bases, with 8 bases spanning the gap. Germline CDR1 LNHDA, CDR2 SQIVND (reference sequence).

V gene TRBV7-3 combines with J gene TRBJ1-1; a weak D match, TRBD1 (5 bases). V was trimmed by 9 bases and J by 2 bases, leaving 13 bases between them. This CDR3 spans 13 amino acids. Germline V gene data show CDR1 as SGHTA and CDR2 as FQGTGA. In nucleotides, the CDR3 is TGTGCCAGGTGTGTGGGGGGAAACACTGAAGCTTTCTTT. Amino acids: CARCVGGNTEAFF.

V is TRBV6-1 and J is TRBJ2-3, with TRBD1 matching 7 bases. The CDR3 loop spans 14 amino acids. Per the germline V gene, CDR1 is MNHNS and CDR2 is SASEGT. V lost 6 bases, J lost 6 bases, and 9 bases stayed unmatched. The CDR3 loop is CASRKGAISDTQYF. CDR3 nucleotides: TGTGCCAGCAGGAAGGGGGCGATTTCGGATACGCAGTATTTT.